Following are 9 T cell receptor beta chains from one sample sequenced in a study of technical replicates of blood from several donors. Some clones are missing from TCRdb's copy, which holds only in-frame ones; the method was immunoSEQ multiplex PCR. The sample records 55,000 to 80,000 clones, roughly 98% being singletons. Sequencing used T cells isolated from PBMCs. All receptors derive from a human donor in good health.

The chain has TRBV7-6 and TRBJ1-1; no clear D gene. The CDR3 loop spans 13 amino acids. V lost 7 bases to trimming and J lost 8 bases, with 17 bases between them. Germline lookup yields CDR1 SGHVS and CDR2 FNYEAQ. The CDR3 DNA follows: TGTGCCAGCACCCCACTTTTGGGCTCCGAAGCTTTCTTT. It is translated as CASTPLLGSEAFF.

In its sample, this clone was seen once. This sequence joins TRBV4-1 and TRBJ2-1; 8 positions match TRBD2. The CDR3 extends over 16 amino acids. In germline, CDR1 is MGHRA, CDR2 YSYEKL. V gave up 1 base and J gave up 3 bases; unmatched junction bases: 5. CDR3 sequence reads: CASSQVAGGVYNEQFF. CDR3 DNA: TGCGCCAGCAGCCAAGTGGCGGGGGGTGTCTACAATGAGCAGTTCTTC.

This chain uses TRBV7-8 with TRBJ1-3; D not certain. Germline CDR1 reads SGHVS; CDR2 reads FQNEAQ. This CDR3 comprises 18 residues. V was clipped by 3 bases and J by 4 bases, with 22 bases between them. The DNA of the CDR3 is TGTGCCAGCAGCTTCCGTCAGGCAGTCGGATTAAGCGGAAACACCATATATTTT. This translates into CASSFRQAVGLSGNTIYF.

Details on this clone: The identical CDR3 is also encoded by other nucleotide sequences in the sample. This rearrangement joins TRBV5-1 to TRBJ1-2, with D perhaps matching TRBD1 (5 bases). Germline loops: CDR1 SGHRS, CDR2 YFSETQ. The V end lost 0 bases, the J end lost 3 bases, and 12 bases lay between the germline ends. The CDR3 covers 15 residues. Here the CDR3 DNA reads TGCGCCAGCAGCTTGGGGCAAGGCAGGGACTATGGCTACACCTTC. It is translated as CASSLGQGRDYGYTF.

The chain has TRBV9 and TRBJ2-5; unclear D gene. This CDR3 spans 13 amino acids. Germline CDR1 and CDR2: SGDLS and YYNGEE. V shed 0 bases and J shed 9 bases, with 12 bases lying between them. CDR3 amino acids: CASSVGKEMAQYF. The CDR3 nucleotides are TGTGCCAGCAGCGTAGGAAAAGAGATGGCCCAGTACTTC.

The genes are TRBV6-6 and TRBJ1-2, with 8 bases fitting TRBD1. Unmatched junction bases numbered 11, after V lost 4 bases and J lost 4 bases. CDR3 length equals 16 residues. Germline CDR1 MNHNY, CDR2 SVGAGI (reference sequence). The CDR3 is CASSSPFPGTGYGYTF. CDR3 sequence (DNA): TGTGCCAGCAGTTCACCATTCCCCGGGACAGGCTATGGCTACACCTTC.

This chain connects TRBV13 to TRBJ1-2; 7 positions agree with TRBD1. Trimming at V came to 8 bases and at J to 4 bases, leaving 13 bases not matched to a gene. Germline CDR1 PRHDT, CDR2 FYEKMQ (reference sequence). The CDR3 extends over 15 amino acids. Written as DNA, the CDR3 is TGTGCCAGCCACGAGGGACAGCCGATTACCTATGGCTACACCTTC. This encodes CASHEGQPITYGYTF.

This clone was found once. This chain connects TRBV4-1 to TRBJ2-3, with D perhaps matching TRBD1 (5 bases). The CDR3 totals 15 residues. From germline, CDR1 is MGHRA and CDR2 YSYEKL. V lost 5 bases and J 3 bases, leaving 15 bases between the germline ends. This CDR3 reads CASSAIGQATDTQYF. In nucleotides, the CDR3 is TGCGCCAGCAGCGCCATCGGACAAGCAACAGATACGCAGTATTTT.

The chain combines TRBV7-2 with TRBJ1-2, with 12 bases lining up with TRBD1. This CDR3 spans 16 amino acids. Losses at the gene ends were 0 bases for V and 8 bases for J; bases not matched to a gene: 7. Per the germline V gene, CDR1 is SGHTA and CDR2 is FQGNSA. DNA for the CDR3: TGTGCCAGCAGCTTAGCCCCGGGACAGGGGGCTGGGGGCTACACCTTC. Its protein is CASSLAPGQGAGGYTF.